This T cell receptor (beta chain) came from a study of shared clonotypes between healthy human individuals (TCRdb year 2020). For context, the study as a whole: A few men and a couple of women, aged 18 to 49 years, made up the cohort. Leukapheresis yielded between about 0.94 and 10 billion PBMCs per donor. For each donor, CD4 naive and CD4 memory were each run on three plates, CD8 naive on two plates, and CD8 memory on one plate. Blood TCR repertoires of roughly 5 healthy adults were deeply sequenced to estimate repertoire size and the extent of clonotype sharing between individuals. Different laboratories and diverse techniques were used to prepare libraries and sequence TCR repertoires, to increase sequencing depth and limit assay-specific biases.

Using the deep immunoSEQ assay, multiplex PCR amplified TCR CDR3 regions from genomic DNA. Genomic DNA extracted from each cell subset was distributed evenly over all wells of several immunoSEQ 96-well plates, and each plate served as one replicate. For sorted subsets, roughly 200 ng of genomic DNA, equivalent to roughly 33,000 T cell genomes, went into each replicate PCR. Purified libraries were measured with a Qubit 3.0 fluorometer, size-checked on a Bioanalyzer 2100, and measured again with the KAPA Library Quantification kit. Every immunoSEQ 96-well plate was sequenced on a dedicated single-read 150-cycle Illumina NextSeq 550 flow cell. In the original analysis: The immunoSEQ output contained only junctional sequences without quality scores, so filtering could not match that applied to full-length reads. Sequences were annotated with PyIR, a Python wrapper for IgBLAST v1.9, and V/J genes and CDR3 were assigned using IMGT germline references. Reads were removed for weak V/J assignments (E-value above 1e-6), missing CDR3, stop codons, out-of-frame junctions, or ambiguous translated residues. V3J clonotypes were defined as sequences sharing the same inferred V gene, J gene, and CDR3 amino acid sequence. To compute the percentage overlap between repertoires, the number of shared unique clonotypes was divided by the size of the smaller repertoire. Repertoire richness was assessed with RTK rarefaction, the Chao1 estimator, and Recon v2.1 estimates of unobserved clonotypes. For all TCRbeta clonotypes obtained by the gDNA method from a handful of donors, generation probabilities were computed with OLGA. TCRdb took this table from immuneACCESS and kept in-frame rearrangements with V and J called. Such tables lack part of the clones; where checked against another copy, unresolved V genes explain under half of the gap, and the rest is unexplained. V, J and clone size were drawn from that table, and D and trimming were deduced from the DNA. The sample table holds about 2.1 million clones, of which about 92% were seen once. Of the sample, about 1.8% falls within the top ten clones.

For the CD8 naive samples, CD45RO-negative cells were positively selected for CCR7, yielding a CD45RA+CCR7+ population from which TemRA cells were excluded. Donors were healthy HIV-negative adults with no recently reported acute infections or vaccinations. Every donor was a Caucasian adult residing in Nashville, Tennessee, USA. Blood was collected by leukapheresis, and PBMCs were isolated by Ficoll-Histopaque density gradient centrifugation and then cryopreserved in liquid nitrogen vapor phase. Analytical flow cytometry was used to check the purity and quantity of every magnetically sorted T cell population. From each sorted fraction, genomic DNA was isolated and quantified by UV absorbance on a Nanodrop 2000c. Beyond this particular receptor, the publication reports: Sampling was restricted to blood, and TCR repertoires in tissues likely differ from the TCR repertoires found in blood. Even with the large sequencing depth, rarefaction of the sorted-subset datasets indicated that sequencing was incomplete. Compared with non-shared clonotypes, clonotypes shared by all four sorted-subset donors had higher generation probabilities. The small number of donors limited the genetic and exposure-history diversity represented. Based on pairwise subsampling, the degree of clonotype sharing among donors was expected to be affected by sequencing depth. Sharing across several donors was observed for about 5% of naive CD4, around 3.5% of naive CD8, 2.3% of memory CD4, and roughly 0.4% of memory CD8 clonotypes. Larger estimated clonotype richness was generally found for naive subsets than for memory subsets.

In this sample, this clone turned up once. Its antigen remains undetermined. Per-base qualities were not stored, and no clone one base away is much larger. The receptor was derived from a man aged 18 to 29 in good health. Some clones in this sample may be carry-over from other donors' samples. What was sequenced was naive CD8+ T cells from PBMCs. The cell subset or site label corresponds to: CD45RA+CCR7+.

DNA sequence: TGTGCCAGCAGCTTGGCCAGCGGGAAGGCCCCATACAATGAGCAGTTCTTC. It translates to CASSLASGKAPYNEQFF. Recombination linked TRBV5-6 to TRBJ2-1, with 7 bases matching TRBD2. Reading the germline V gene gives CDR1 SGHDT and CDR2 YYEEEE. The junction shows trimming of 0 bases on V and 4 bases on J, and the gene matches do not reach 10 bases of it. The CDR3 covers 17 residues, taking in both the cysteine and the phenylalanine. CDR3 DNA only is kept here, 51 bases in frame from base 1.